This is a list of T cell receptor beta chains from one sample in a study of blood T cell repertoires in COVID-19. TCRdb keeps only in-frame clones here, not all; method: immunoSEQ multiplex PCR. Altogether under 200,000 clones are present, around nine tenths being singletons, with the ten largest covering about a tenth. The sequencing sample was made of peripheral blood. The receptors come from a woman between 70 and 85 years old with COVID-19, enrolled during active disease. The CDR3 runs from the conserved cysteine through the conserved F or W. A D gene is named only where the DNA matches it firmly. Expanded clones get a size class; other rows say once, few or many, or leave the size out.

>TRBJ1-1|TRBV30|.|.
TGTGCCTGGACAACTCTCGGGGTCGGAACTGAAGCTTTCTTT
CAWTTLGVGTEAFF
>TRBJ2-5|TRBV5-1|TRBD2|.
TGCGCCAGCAGCGGGCCCGGCGGGGGGCAAGAGACCCAGTACTTC
CASSGPGGGQETQYF
>TRBJ1-5|TRBV10-1|TRBD1|few
TGCGCCAGCAGAAAAACAGGGGACAATCAGCCCCAGCATTTT
CASRKTGDNQPQHF
>TRBJ2-7|TRBV28|TRBD1|.
TGTGCCAGCAGTTTATATGGGGACAGCTCCTACGAGCAGTACTTC
CASSLYGDSSYEQYF
>TRBJ1-3|TRBV9|TRBD1|.
TGTGCCAGCAGCGCCCCGACAGGGGTCTCTGGAAACACCATATATTTT
CASSAPTGVSGNTIYF
>TRBJ2-7|TRBV2|.|.
TGTGCCAGCAGTGAGCTCGGTGCCTACGAGCAGTACTTC
CASSELGAYEQYF
>TRBJ2-1|TRBV7-8|.|.
TGTGCCAGCAGCCCCGGAGGGCAGGGGGTATTCTTC
CASSPGGQGVFF
>TRBJ1-2|TRBV10-2|.|.
TGCGCCAGCAGTGACGAGGTTAACTATGGCTACACCTTC
CASSDEVNYGYTF
>TRBJ2-7|TRBV7-9|.|.
TGTGCCAGCAGCTTAGCGGGGGGAAAAGGGGAGCAGTACTTC
CASSLAGGKGEQYF
>TRBJ2-5|TRBV11-3|TRBD2|.
TGTGCCAGCAGCCCGGGACTAGACCAAGGGACCCAGTACTTC
CASSPGLDQGTQYF
>TRBJ2-5|TRBV11-2|TRBD1|.
TGTGCCAGCAGCTTAGAAGGTTGGGACAGGGGGCCCCGGACCCAGTACTTC
CASSLEGWDRGPRTQYF
>TRBJ1-1|TRBV7-9|TRBD1|.
TGTGCCAGCAGCAGGAGTGGACAGGGTGCTGAAGCTTTCTTT
CASSRSGQGAEAFF
>TRBJ1-5|TRBV19|.|few
TGTGCCAGTAGTGATTTGAGGTTATCAGCGAGTCAGCCCCAGCATTTT
CASSDLRLSASQPQHF
>TRBJ2-2|TRBV19|.|.
TGTGCCAGTAGTATCGAGAGGGCGGCCTCCACCGGGGAGCTGTTTTTT
CASSIERAASTGELFF